What follows is one T cell receptor beta chain and its context. TCRdb keeps only in-frame clones here, not all; method: immunoSEQ multiplex PCR. The table has roughly 42,000 clones, 88% seen once. The data were taken from a study of T cell changes during pregnancy in multiple sclerosis. Germline CDR1 and CDR2: LGHNA and YNFKEQ. V was cut by 0 bases and J by 4 bases, with 9 bases left in between. The CDR3 loop spans 14 amino acids. Sequenced material: CD4+ T cells from peripheral blood mononuclear cells, taken in the second trimester of pregnancy. The source of this sequence is a female donor with multiple sclerosis, enrolled in a pregnancy study. V gene TRBV4-2 combines with J gene TRBJ1-2; D is uncertain. In DNA form, the CDR3 reads TGTGCCAGCAGCCAAGAAACCCTACCCTATGGCTACACCTTC. Its translation: CASSQETLPYGYTF.